The sequence of this TCR beta chain was determined in a study of T cell repertoires in cytomegalovirus infection. Study-level information: CMV epitopes used comprised recently identified HLA-C-restricted ones and well-studied HLA-B-restricted ones.

Turning to this clonotype: Its antigen is still unknown.

TCRdb ran MiXCR on the reads and lists one entry per CDR3 protein. The sample yields under 500,000 distinct CDR3 sequences, 40% to 50% seen once. Whole-study findings and limits: The cumulative frequency of public TCR beta families identified carriers of CMV plus the relevant HLA. The ex vivo response was dominated by HLA-C-restricted CMV-specific TCR beta clonotypes.

Germline CDR1 reads SGHTA; CDR2 reads FQGTGA. The CDR3 spans 17 residues. V was clipped by 4 bases and J by 3 bases; unmatched bases: 9. The source is a human donor in good health (CMV status not recorded). Some clones in this sample may be carry-over from other donors' samples. The input for sequencing was cultured PBMCs, taken from culture after CMV antigen stimulation. The chain joins TRBV7-3 to TRBJ2-1; the match to TRBD1 covers 10 bases. The CDR3 bases are TGTGCCAGCAGCTCCGGGACAGGGGACCTCTTCTACAATGAGCAGTTCTTC. Encoded protein: CASSSGTGDLFYNEQFF. The full variable domain, in which reference TRBV7-3 and TRBJ2-1 provide the parts outside the CDR3, is GAGVSQTPSNKVTEKGKYVELRCDPISGHTALYWYRQSLGQGPEFLIYFQGTGAADDSGLPNDRFFAVRPEGSVSTLKIQRTERGDSAVYLCASSSGTGDLFYNEQFFGPGTRLTVL.